The 22 T cell receptor beta chains in this list originate from one sample, sequenced in a study of blood T cells in healthy people across ages. Using a J-beta primer mix together with a sample-barcoded 5' primer, a second PCR was run for roughly 6 to 11 cycles. TCRdb reprocessed the 5' RACE reads via MiXCR and lists one record per CDR3 protein. The sample holds hundreds of thousands of distinct CDR3 sequences, under 25% seen once. Sequenced sample: blood. The source is a man in his 70s in good health.

This clonotype came up a few times. The chain uses TRBV7-8 and TRBJ2-2; 8 nucleotides match TRBD2. CDR1 SGHVS and CDR2 FQNEAQ come from the germline V gene. The CDR3 has 17 residues. The ends lost 5 bases at V and 1 base at J; junction bases unmatched: 9. The CDR3 spells CASSPLGLAVNTGELFF. The CDR3 region has the DNA TGTGCCAGCAGCCCCCTAGGACTAGCCGTGAACACCGGGGAGCTGTTTTTT.

This chain connects TRBV7-2 to TRBJ2-7; the match to TRBD1 covers 8 bases. The CDR3 is made up of 16 amino acids. The V gene end was trimmed by 5 bases and the J gene end by 6 bases; junction bases not matched to a gene: 15. In germline, CDR1 is SGHTA, CDR2 FQGNSA. The CDR3 DNA reads as TGTGCCAGCAGCCCCAAGTCCGGGACAGGAGGGGCCGAGCAGTACTTC. It translates to CASSPKSGTGGAEQYF.

This chain connects TRBV20-1 to TRBJ2-1, with 7 bases lining up with TRBD2. Germline V gene data show CDR1 as DFQATT and CDR2 as SNEGSKA (reference sequence). The CDR3 extends over 14 amino acids. The trim removed 2 bases at V and 5 bases at J, leaving 6 bases unmatched. The CDR3 DNA reads TGCAGTGCTAGAAACAGCGGGACTAACAATGAGCAGTTCTTC. Amino acids: CSARNSGTNNEQFF.

The rearrangement uses TRBV2 and TRBJ2-2, with D tentatively TRBD1 (5 bases). V was clipped by 3 bases and J by 4 bases, with 9 bases between them. Germline CDR1 SNHLY, CDR2 FYNNEI. CDR3 length: 14 amino acids. The DNA for the CDR3 is TGTGCCAGCAGTGATCAGGGTAGCACCGGGGAGCTGTTTTTT. This gives the protein CASSDQGSTGELFF.

The chain employs TRBV6-1 and TRBJ2-7; TRBD2 agrees at 7 bases. Looked up from germline, CDR1 is MNHNS and CDR2 is SASEGT. CDR3 size: 14 residues. The trim removed 2 bases at V and 3 bases at J, leaving 4 bases unmatched. The CDR3 region has the DNA TGTGCCAGCAGTGAACCGGGCGGGAGCTACGAGCAGTACTTC. Amino acids: CASSEPGGSYEQYF.

J is TRBJ1-4 and V is TRBV20-1; 7 bases agree with TRBD1. The V gene's germline CDR1 is DFQATT and CDR2 SNEGSKA (reference sequence). J was trimmed by 6 bases and V by 7 bases; bases with no gene match: 11. This CDR3 spans 14 amino acids. CDR3: CSVIMRTGYEKLFF. CDR3 nucleotides: TGCAGTGTCATCATGAGGACAGGCTATGAAAAACTGTTTTTT.

V and J are TRBV20-1 and TRBJ1-2; no clear D gene. Germline V CDR1 and CDR2: DFQATT, SNEGSKA (reference sequence). The ends were cut back, 0 bases at V and 6 bases at J, with 14 bases in the middle. The CDR3 runs to 14 residues. The CDR3 DNA reads TGCAGTGCTAGAGATCCAGGTACATTGGATGGCTACACCTTC. Translation: CSARDPGTLDGYTF.

The rearrangement joins TRBV5-1 to TRBJ1-5; possibly TRBD1 for D (5 bases). Looked up from germline, CDR1 is SGHRS and CDR2 is YFSETQ. The V end lost 0 bases, the J end lost 4 bases, and 11 bases lay between the germline ends. CDR3 size: 15 residues. CDR3 coding DNA: TGCGCCAGCAGCTTGGAGGCGGGACCAAATCAGCCCCAGCATTTT. Translating gives CASSLEAGPNQPQHF.

J is TRBJ2-6 and V is TRBV25-1; D is unresolved. The germline gives CDR1 MGHDK, CDR2 SYGVNS. V was clipped by 4 bases and J by 0 bases, with 7 bases between them. The CDR3 has 15 amino acids. CDR3 coding DNA: TGTGCCAGCAGTGGCCTTAGCTCTGGGGCCAACGTCCTGACTTTC. Translating gives CASSGLSSGANVLTF.

The chain joins TRBV20-1 to TRBJ2-7; no firm D call. This CDR3 spans 14 amino acids. Between the trimmed V and J ends, which lost 1 base and 6 bases, there was a span of 16 bases. CDR1 and CDR2 from the germline V gene are DFQATT and SNEGSKA (reference sequence). CDR3 DNA sequence: TGCAGTGCTAGAGGTCCCCAGGCGCGAATCGAGCAGTACTTC. It specifies CSARGPQARIEQYF.

This clonotype was picked up a small number of times. The chain links TRBV5-1 to TRBJ2-1; 8 bases are shared with TRBD1. Germline V lookup: CDR1 SGHRS, CDR2 YFSETQ. V shed 4 bases, J shed 6 bases, and the junction held 15 bases outside the gene matches. The CDR3 is made up of 17 amino acids. The CDR3 nucleotides read TGCGCCAGCAGCACAGGACAGGGTGCGGGCGAAACCAATGAGCAGTTCTTC. This gives the protein CASSTGQGAGETNEQFF.

This clonotype came up a few times. The chain employs TRBV28 and TRBJ2-1, with D perhaps matching TRBD1 or TRBD2 (5 bases each). The J call could be wrong; TRBJ2-5 is a better fit for the DNA end. The CDR3 contains 13 residues. The germline V gene encodes CDR1 MDHEN and CDR2 SYDVKM. The CDR3 sequence is CASSSPGTQTQYF. For the CDR3, the DNA is TGTGCCAGCAGTTCCCCAGGGACCCAGACCCAGTACTTC.

The chain uses TRBV6-1 and TRBJ2-1; tentatively, D is TRBD2 (6 bases). The germline CDR1 and CDR2 sequences are MNHNS and SASEGT. V was shortened by 3 bases and J by 5 bases, with 14 bases between the two germline ends. This CDR3 is 15 amino acids long. The CDR3 DNA is TGTGCCAGCAGTGAGGGACTGGGCTGGAACAATGAGCAGTTCTTC. It encodes CASSEGLGWNNEQFF.

This clonotype showed up just a few times. CDR3 DNA sequence: TGCAGCGTTGGGGCCGGAGCAGGGCAGCCCCAGCATTTT. This encodes CSVGAGAGQPQHF. The gene calls are TRBV29-1 and TRBJ1-5; possibly TRBD1 for D (5 bases). Trimming stripped 4 bases from V and 7 bases from J, with 14 bases between. Germline V gives CDR1 SQVTM, CDR2 ANQGSEA. This CDR3 is 13 amino acids long.

This clonotype was seen a handful of times. This likely comes from a read error, as the CDR3 has no conserved phenylalanine or tryptophan at its end. The chain employs TRBV6-2 or TRBV6-3 and TRBJ2-3; 8 nucleotides line up with TRBD1. Germline trimming cut 0 bases from V and 5 bases from J; bases unmatched to any gene: 1. The CDR3 consists of 14 residues. Germline CDR1 and CDR2: MNHEY and SVGEGT. CDR3 sequence reads: CASSYSTGVDTQYL. The DNA of the CDR3 is TGTGCCAGCAGTTACTCGACAGGGGTAGATACGCAGTATCTT.

This clonotype was seen a handful of times. The chain combines TRBV2 with TRBJ2-5; TRBD1 matches 8 bases. With the DNA end fitting TRBJ2-1 better, the J assignment may be wrong. CDR1 is SNHLY and CDR2 is FYNNEI in the germline V gene. The CDR3 is 15 amino acids. The CDR3 coding sequence is TGTGCCAGCAGTGTATCGGGCAGGGGGCTGAATGAGCAGTTCTTC. This codes for CASSVSGRGLNEQFF.

The sample holds many counts of this clonotype. The chain combines TRBV10-3 with TRBJ2-5; D might be TRBD2 (6 bases). TRBJ2-1 matches the DNA end more closely, so the J call is doubtful. The CDR3 loop spans 10 amino acids. The germline CDR1 and CDR2 sequences are ENHRY and SYGVKD. The CDR3 DNA is TGTGCCACTCAGGGAGGCGAGCAGTTCTTC. Translating it yields CATQGGEQFF.

The rearrangement uses TRBV6-2 or TRBV6-3 and TRBJ2-5; 7 bases are shared with TRBD2. The CDR3 sequence is 16 residues long. After removal of 6 bases from V and 7 bases from J, the junction contained 17 bases not matched to a gene. Germline lookup yields CDR1 MNHEY and CDR2 SVGEGT. The CDR3 sequence is CASRWRREPQLGTQYF. Written as DNA, the CDR3 is TGTGCCAGCAGATGGAGGCGGGAGCCCCAGTTAGGGACCCAGTACTTC.

In its sample, this clonotype was seen a few times. This chain connects TRBV3-1 to TRBJ2-1, with 7 bases lining up with TRBD2. The CDR3 is made up of 14 amino acids. The junction had 3 bases not matched to a gene; V was cut back by 1 base and J by 6 bases. Germline V gene lookup returns CDR1 LGHDT and CDR2 YNNKEL (reference sequence). CDR3 sequence: CASSQVGGVNEQFF. The CDR3 nucleotides read TGTGCCAGCAGCCAAGTTGGGGGGGTCAATGAGCAGTTCTTC.

At least ten counts were recorded for this clonotype. The chain employs TRBV29-1 and TRBJ1-1, with 11 nucleotides matching TRBD1. V lost 6 bases and J lost 4; bases outside the gene matches: 4. The germline CDR1 and CDR2 sequences are SQVTM and ANQGSEA. This CDR3 is built from 13 residues. Here the CDR3 DNA reads TGCAGCGTCGGGGACAGGGGGGGCACTGAAGCTTTCTTT. This sequence encodes CSVGDRGGTEAFF. Variable domain in full (rest from reference TRBV29-1 and TRBJ1-1): SAVISQKPSRDICQRGTSLTIQCQVDSQVTMMFWYRQQPGQSLTLIATANQGSEATYESGFVIDKFPISRPNLTFSTLTVSNMSPEDSSIYLCSVGDRGGTEAFFGQGTRLTVV.

This clonotype appeared a few times. V and J are TRBV5-1 and TRBJ2-4; maybe TRBD1 (6 bases). The CDR3 has 16 amino acids. The ends were cut back, 0 bases at V and 8 bases at J, with 18 bases in the middle. Germline V gives CDR1 SGHRS, CDR2 YFSETQ. The CDR3, as DNA: TGCGCCAGCAGCTTGGCCGTAACAGGGTCCTTTGACATTCAGTACTTC. It yields the protein CASSLAVTGSFDIQYF.

This clonotype occurred a few times. V and J are TRBV20-1 and TRBJ2-2; 8 bases are a match to TRBD2. There are 17 residues in the CDR3. The germline gives CDR1 DFQATT, CDR2 SNEGSKA (reference sequence). V lost 1 base and J lost 0; bases outside the gene matches: 7. CDR3 amino acids: CSARGGSGNANTGELFF. As DNA, the CDR3 is TGCAGTGCTAGAGGTGGTAGCGGGAACGCGAACACCGGGGAGCTGTTTTTT.